Given below is one T cell receptor (beta chain) in context. Study processing details: Nucleated cell number was recorded as an estimate derived from reference gene primer amplification. Here immunoSEQ multiplex PCR was the method, and the copy in TCRdb shows in-frame clones only, minus some. The DNA gave D and trimming, while V, J and clone size come from that table. Of more than 250,000 clones detected, over 70% appear once; the ten largest clones hold about 1.2%. The data were obtained in a study of blood T cell repertoires in COVID-19. In the study overall: Donors in the United States, Italy and Spain gave samples during acute or convalescent COVID-19. The analysed material was cDNA or gDNA that came from T cells, B-cell-depleted T cells, or PBMCs.

The V end was cut by 4 bases, the J end by 4 bases, with 14 bases between. CDR3 size: 14 residues. The V gene's germline CDR1 is SGHRS and CDR2 YFSETQ. The material sequenced was peripheral blood. The origin of this receptor is a woman between 50 and 59 years old with acute or convalescent COVID-19. The chain combines TRBV5-1 with TRBJ1-1, with a tentative D call TRBD1 (6 bases). CDR3 in DNA: TGCGCCAGCAGCCTGGACCTGACAGGCACTGAAGCTTTCTTT. Its translation is CASSLDLTGTEAFF.